This record concerns one T cell receptor (beta chain) sequence. This clone has just a few counts. The antigen this receptor binds is unknown. The record has no base qualities; no much larger clone is one base away. Library preparation used the immunoSEQ multiplex PCR assay. For the multiplex PCR, a mixture combining 60 forward primers for TCR Vbeta segments and 13 reverse primers for TCR Jbeta segments was used. Amplification of the CDR3 region of rearranged TCR beta genes was performed with a multiplex PCR assay on genomic DNA. On the Illumina HiSeq System, the amplified TCR beta libraries were sequenced as 87-base-pair reads. In the authors' own workflow: Across the 640 or so repertoires, a later analysis counted roughly 77 million unique TCR beta chains, roughly 11 million of which were shared by at least two donors. Raw reads were error-corrected and collapsed into unique sequences by a nearest-neighbor algorithm in which closely related sequences were merged to remove PCR and sequencing errors. To assign V, D and J gene segments, CDR3 sequences were aligned to IMGT reference sequences. Each retained sequence needed at least a six-nucleotide match to both a V gene segment and a J gene segment. Rearrangements were classified as productive when the CDR3 lacked stop codons and remained in frame with V and J, and all other rearrangements were classified as non-productive. CDR3 was defined by IMGT convention, running from the second conserved V-encoded cysteine to the conserved J-encoded phenylalanine. Sequences without an unambiguous match to a single V gene segment were excluded from the earlier analysis of 587 of the donors. In an earlier analysis of approximately 610 of the donors, V segments were called functional above 56.7% productive rearrangements and were called segregating when the between-donor standard deviation exceeded 5%. A statistical classification framework was built to diagnose cytomegalovirus status from the catalog of TCR beta chain sequences. V and J gene assignment, in a later analysis, came from comparing TCR nucleotide sequences with IMGT/GENE-DB human TR gene sequences. A later analysis assigned CDR3 sequences and most-parsimonious VDJ recombination scenarios with the TCRdist pipeline. In a later analysis, each TCR beta chain was defined by its CDR3 amino acid sequence together with its V-gene family, and reads without a unique V-gene family were excluded. As a way to deal with suspected cross-contamination and a sequencing artifact, a later analysis dropped nearly 600 nucleotide sequences that were highly shared and had low generation probability. For each public chain, a later analysis derived a clonal expansion index from normalized ranks of inferred template counts within each repertoire. A later analysis computed generation probabilities with a VDJ recombination model fitted to out-of-frame rearrangements, and checked the results against IGoR. Hypergeometric tests were used in a later analysis to score TCR-TCR, TCR-HLA and TCR-CMV co-occurrence, with a repertoire-size bias correction applied to the TCR pairs. In a later analysis, false discovery rates were estimated by permuting HLA or CMV assignments 20 times. A later analysis grouped co-occurring TCRs with DBSCAN, adding TCRdist sequence similarity when clustering within HLA-allele-positive subsets. Repertoires with fewer than 30,000 or more than 120,000 public chains were left out of co-occurrence clustering, as were about 5 repertoires with anomalous nucleotide sharing. TCRdb's version of the immuneACCESS table is confined to in-frame rearrangements and falls short of the full clone set. An unresolved V gene accounts for under half of the shortfall where checked; the remainder is of unknown origin. The V and J calls and clone size are taken from that table; D and trimming were inferred from the DNA. In all, the sample holds fewer than 120,000 clones, and about 80% of those were seen once. The ten largest clones take up around 2.9% of the sample.

Inclusive of the bounding cysteine and phenylalanine, the CDR3 is 14 residues long. Of the read, only the CDR3 DNA is kept; its 42 bases are in frame from base 1. Trimmed from V: 10 bases; trimmed from J: 8 bases; junction bases lacking a gene match: 10. Looking up the germline V gene (reference sequence) yields CDR1 LNHDA and CDR2 SQIVND. The cohort comprised some 700 healthy bone marrow donors. Cohort members were all nominally healthy when sampled, although unrecorded immune exposures were likely present. The donor was CMV seropositive and was included in the group of some 290 seropositive cohort members. A peripheral blood sample was provided by each donor, and peripheral blood mononuclear cells were used for TCR beta sequencing. Genomic DNA was extracted from the blood cell samples with the Qiagen DNeasy Blood Extraction Kit. The sample belongs to a study of cytomegalovirus exposure and HLA in healthy donors (dated by TCRdb to about 2017). Turning to the overall study: In an earlier analysis of roughly 500 of the donors, less than 350 Gb of sequence data and just under 120 million unique TCR beta sequences from about 190 million T cells were reported. An early release that covered fewer than 800 HLA-typed donors contained 250 to 350 gigabases of sequencing data and roughly 84 million unique TCR sequences. Of the 300 to 500 genotyped donors, over 80% were placed in the genetic ancestry cluster associated with self-reported Caucasian donors. The study was designed to test whether signatures of past pathogen exposure could be identified by cataloging public T cell receptors. Using immunosequencing, the study profiled T cell repertoires from about 650 subjects and related those repertoires to cytomegalovirus serostatus. Along with the roughly 610-subject first cohort, a separate validation cohort of around 110 different subjects was used. To predict cytomegalovirus infection status, the study combined high-throughput TCR immunosequencing, statistical association of individual TCRs with disease status, and machine learning. A later analysis re-analyzed previously published TCR beta repertoires from approximately 670 donors and added high-resolution HLA genotyping to study TCR occurrence patterns. Rather than drawing on any new phenotypic data, the later analysis identified candidate immune exposures from TCR beta sequences and the way those sequences occurred across donors. An earlier analysis of around 580 of the donors used high-throughput TCR beta sequencing to judge whether each TCR beta V gene segment behaved as functional or pseudogenic. Donor age, sex, ethnicity and CMV serostatus were collected together with the repertoire data. A later genetic analysis used genome-wide SNP genotypes for about 60% of the roughly 700 donors, treating that subset as a discovery cohort. All discovery cohort repertoires had been generated on a single sequencing platform. Class I and class II HLA loci were covered by the typing at four-digit resolution. The number of typed donors differed by locus: about 629-640 for A, B, C, DRB1 and DQB1; approximately 520 for DQA1; approximately 600 for DPA1; and around 490 for DPB1. Because of strong linkage in the cohort, a handful of DR-DQ haplotypes were treated as single units for association and clustering. Among about 360 genotyped donors of the cohort, an average of approximately 240,000 unique TCR beta nucleotide sequences were sequenced per donor, approximately 20% of them non-productive.

Broader findings and caveats from the paper: When HLA alleles, especially DR and DQ, strongly co-occurred, attributing TCR associations to individual alleles was difficult. In a later analysis, some 18,000 TCR beta sequences were associated with specific HLA alleles at a false discovery rate of 0.05. A few of the identified cytomegalovirus-associated TCR beta chains were confirmed in vitro to be specific for cytomegalovirus antigens. Linkage disequilibrium might explain the correlated functional status among segregating V segments, but an unknown experimental factor could not be ruled out. Sequencing depth was assumed to be roughly uniform across donors in the presence/absence analyses, though that assumption may not hold. Because counts were too low, 15 to 20 rarely observed V segments, including chromosome 9 orphons, were excluded from the earlier analysis of around 640 of the donors. Most CMV-associated TCR beta chains appeared to be HLA-restricted in a later analysis, and the HLA associations seemed to be driven largely by CMV exposure. An earlier analysis of some 590 of the donors showed that most TCR beta V segments appeared in productive rearrangements either about 90% or about 30% of the time, which broadly matched IMGT annotations. Because some donors lacked HLA typing at each locus, the association tests relied only on the typed subset. Compared with the roughly 600-donor mean, donors in an Asian-associated ancestry cluster had fewer N-insertions in productive TCRs, according to a later genetic analysis. The authors suggested that the approach could potentially be extended to other disease states and immunological phenotypes. While some public TCRs were present in many individuals, most TCR sequences turned up only very rarely across donors. In a later analysis, several top co-occurrence clusters were reported to appear linked to parvovirus B19, influenza, CMV and Epstein-Barr virus. The cohort was sequenced for TCR beta chains only, and without alpha or paired-chain data the features that could be detected were limited. In both the original and validation cohorts, the classifier was reported to diagnose cytomegalovirus status with high specificity and sensitivity. In the study, 150 to 200 TCR beta chains were listed as associated with cytomegalovirus. A cluster of highly shared sequence variants was judged likely to be a technical artifact of the sequencing pipeline. In a later analysis, the rate of TCR association differed among HLA loci, with DRB1 alleles having the most associated TCRs and HLA-C alleles having the fewest. Immune exposure information for the cohort was limited to CMV serostatus. Because the 87-base-pair reads could not distinguish some IMGT-functional V segments, including TRBV6-2 and TRBV6-3, those segments were excluded. V-gene and J-gene trimming of TCR beta chains was associated with a missense DCLRE1C variant in a later genetic analysis, and the association was replicated in an independent cohort. A further reported finding was that TCR beta sequences accurately predicted the HLA-A and HLA-B alleles for most subjects in the first cohort. A later analysis found that HLA-associated TCR beta chains were more clonally expanded and had lower generation probabilities than equally common non-associated chains.

This receptor was identified in a woman aged 55-69 years in good health and CMV-seropositive. The chain was built from TRBV19 and TRBJ2-1; 11 bases in the junction line up with TRBD1. Sequenced: PBMCs. In nucleotide form, the sequence is TGTGCCACTATTCGGACAGGGGGCATCGATGAGCAGTTCTTC. Translated, it gives CATIRTGGIDEQFF.